This T cell receptor beta chain was found in a study of blood T cell repertoires in COVID-19. Turning to the study itself: Material from acute and convalescent COVID-19 was sourced from the United States, Italy and Spain. The analysed material was cDNA or gDNA that came from T cells, B-cell-depleted T cells, or PBMCs.

In its sample, this clone was seen a few times. The protocol was immunoSEQ multiplex PCR, while the TCRdb copy is restricted to in-frame clones and leaves out a portion. The repertoire has just over 60,000 clones, roughly three quarters of them found once; the top ten carry roughly 22%. The sequence was obtained from a woman aged 80 or over with active or convalescent COVID-19. The sequenced material came from peripheral blood.

CDR3 DNA: TGTGCCAGCAGTGAAGGTACTAGCGTAGAGACCCAGTACTTC. It translates to CASSEGTSVETQYF. This chain uses TRBV2 with TRBJ2-5, with 7 bases that match TRBD2. Germline assignment: CDR1 SNHLY and CDR2 FYNNEI. V gave up 1 base and J gave up 4 bases; unmatched junction bases: 3. This CDR3 comprises 14 residues.